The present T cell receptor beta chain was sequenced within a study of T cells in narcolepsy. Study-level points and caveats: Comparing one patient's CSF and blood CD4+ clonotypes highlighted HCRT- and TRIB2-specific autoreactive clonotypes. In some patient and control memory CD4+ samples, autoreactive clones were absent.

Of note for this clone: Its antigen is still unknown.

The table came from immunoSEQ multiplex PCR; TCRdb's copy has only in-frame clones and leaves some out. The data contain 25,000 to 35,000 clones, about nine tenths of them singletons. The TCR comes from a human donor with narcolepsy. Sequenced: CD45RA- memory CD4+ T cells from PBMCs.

The CDR3 sequence: CASRSQGAGYTF. The CDR3 DNA reads as TGTGCCAGCAGGTCACAGGGGGCGGGCTACACCTTC. The gene calls are TRBV11-2 and TRBJ1-2; 9 nucleotides agree with TRBD1. This CDR3 has 12 amino acids. J was trimmed by 8 bases and V by 6 bases; bases with no gene match: 4. Germline V lookup: CDR1 SGHAT, CDR2 FQNNGV.